This passage covers 26 T cell receptor beta chains from one sample sequenced in a study of shared clonotypes between healthy human individuals. Data came from immunoSEQ multiplex PCR; TCRdb stores just in-frame clones and leaves some out. The table includes millions of clones, 85% to 95% detected once. The sequenced sample consisted of naive CD4+ T cells sorted from blood. Subset defined: CD45RA+ positively selected. Receptors originate from a man aged 18-30 years in good health.

This chain joins TRBV5-8 and TRBJ1-5, with D tentatively TRBD1 (6 bases). V was cut by 2 bases and J by 2 bases, with 14 bases left in between. CDR3 size: 16 residues. CDR1 and CDR2 (germline): SGHTS, YDEGEE. CDR3 DNA sequence: TGTGCCAGCAGCTTTTCCGGGGGCGGTGGCAATCAGCCCCAGCATTTT. Encoded protein: CASSFSGGGGNQPQHF.

The chain is built from TRBV7-9 and TRBJ1-4, with TRBD1 identical over 8 bases. The CDR3 loop spans 15 amino acids. V gave up 5 bases and J gave up 5 bases; unmatched junction bases: 7. Germline loops: CDR1 SEHNR, CDR2 FQNEAQ (reference sequence). The CDR3 here is CASSHSTGANEKLFF. CDR3 nucleotide sequence: TGTGCCAGCAGCCACTCGACAGGGGCGAATGAAAAACTGTTTTTT. Together with reference TRBV7-9 and TRBJ1-4, the CDR3 gives the full variable domain: DTGVSQNPRHKITKRGQNVTFRCDPISEHNRLYWYRQTLGQGPEFLTYFQNEAQLEKSRLLSDRFSAERPKGSFSTLEIQRTEQGDSAMYLCASSHSTGANEKLFFGSGTQLSVL.

The chain combines TRBV18 with TRBJ1-1, with D hard to call. CDR1 is KGHSH, CDR2 LQKENI, per germline. The CDR3 spans 15 residues. V dropped 3 bases and J dropped 0 bases, with 11 bases sitting between them. The CDR3 here is CASSPRQSLNTEAFF. The DNA of the CDR3 is TGTGCCAGCTCACCGAGACAATCCTTGAACACTGAAGCTTTCTTT. The full variable domain, rest sourced from reference TRBV18 and TRBJ1-1, is NAGVMQNPRHLVRRRGQEARLRCSPMKGHSHVYWYRQLPEEGLKFMVYLQKENIIDESGMPKERFSAEFPKEGPSILRIQQVVRGDSAAYFCASSPRQSLNTEAFFGQGTRLTVV.

The CDR3 region has the DNA TGTGCCAGCAGGGAAACCGGGACAGGGGGCGCTGGTGGCTACACCTTC. Protein: CASRETGTGGAGGYTF. The V gene is TRBV6-1, the J gene TRBJ1-2; 12 bases fit TRBD1. With V trimmed by 6 bases and J by 7 bases, 12 bases remained unmatched. Germline V gene data show CDR1 as MNHNS and CDR2 as SASEGT. This CDR3 contains 16 residues.

Of note for this clone: Other DNA sequences within the sample encode an identical CDR3. The rearrangement uses TRBV4-1 and TRBJ2-7, with D possibly being TRBD2 (5 bases). With 1 base removed from V and 0 bases from J, the gap between germline ends came to 10 bases. CDR1 and CDR2 (germline): MGHRA, YSYEKL. The CDR3 has 15 residues. The CDR3 DNA sequence: TGCGCCAGCAGCCAAGGAGGGTCTAGCTCCTACGAGCAGTACTTC. Residues: CASSQGGSSSYEQYF.

The chain has TRBV28 and TRBJ2-5; D is ambiguous. This CDR3 is built from 15 residues. The germline CDR1 and CDR2 sequences are MDHEN and SYDVKM. The V end lost 2 bases, the J end lost 0 bases, and 10 bases lay between the germline ends. The CDR3 sequence is CASSLPTMHQETQYF. In DNA, the CDR3 is TGTGCCAGCAGTTTACCAACAATGCACCAAGAGACCCAGTACTTC.

The rearrangement joins TRBV29-1 to TRBJ2-7, with D perhaps given as TRBD1 or TRBD2 (6 bases each). V shed 6 bases and J shed 2 bases, with 17 bases lying between them. The CDR3 sequence is 14 residues long. The germline CDR1 and CDR2 sequences are SQVTM and ANQGSEA. CDR3 protein: CSVREGGQPYEQYF. In DNA form, the CDR3 reads TGCAGCGTCCGAGAGGGGGGCCAGCCCTACGAGCAGTACTTC.

The CDR3 reads CASSEAAHGNEQFF. CDR3 sequence (DNA): TGTGCCAGCAGTGAAGCCGCCCATGGTAATGAGCAGTTCTTC. The V and J genes are TRBV2 and TRBJ2-1; D unresolved. This CDR3 spans 14 amino acids. Trimming shortened V by 0 bases and J by 7 bases, and 10 bases separated the two germline ends. CDR1 is SNHLY and CDR2 is FYNNEI in the germline V gene.

In this sample, this clone turned up a few times. The V gene is TRBV5-4, the J gene TRBJ1-6; 8 positions agree with TRBD1. The CDR3 loop spans 15 amino acids. Germline V gene data show CDR1 as SGHNT and CDR2 as YYREEE (reference sequence). The J segment lost 6 bases and the V segment lost 3 bases, leaving 5 bases of the junction unmatched. CDR3 protein: CASSSPGQANSPLHF. CDR3 bases: TGTGCCAGCAGCTCACCGGGACAGGCTAATTCACCCCTCCACTTT.

The gene calls are TRBV5-4 and TRBJ1-2, with 9 bases identical to TRBD1. The V gene end was trimmed by 2 bases and the J gene end by 9 bases; junction bases not matched to a gene: 5. The CDR3 spans 13 residues. Per the germline V gene, CDR1 is SGHNT and CDR2 is YYREEE (reference sequence). The CDR3 DNA follows: TGTGCCAGCAGCTTAGCCGGACAGGGGAGCTACACCTTC. It yields the protein CASSLAGQGSYTF.

A single count supports this clone. The chain carries TRBV29-1 and TRBJ1-6; D is possibly TRBD1 (6 bases). The V end was cut by 7 bases, the J end by 9 bases, with 16 bases between. The germline CDR1 and CDR2 sequences are SQVTM and ANQGSEA. The length of the CDR3 is 13 residues. In DNA, the CDR3 is TGCAGCGCCCCGAGGGGGGGCTGTTCACCCCTCCACTTT. As protein: CSAPRGGCSPLHF.

The chain joins TRBV27 to TRBJ2-2; possible D gene TRBD1, 6 bases. The CDR3 totals 16 residues. Trimming left V 4 bases short and J 2 bases short, with 14 bases between. Germline CDR1 and CDR2: MNHEY and SMNVEV (reference sequence). The CDR3 nucleotides are TGTGCCAGCAGTTACCACAGGGCCTCAAACACCGGGGAGCTGTTTTTT. Its protein product is CASSYHRASNTGELFF.

The CDR3 protein is CASSLTDQNYEQYF. DNA for the CDR3: TGTGCCAGCTCACTTACAGACCAAAACTACGAGCAGTACTTC. The rearrangement joins TRBV18 to TRBJ2-7; D is unclear. CDR3 length equals 14 residues. The V end was cut by 4 bases, the J end by 3 bases, with 13 bases between. The germline V gene has CDR1 KGHSH and CDR2 LQKENI.

The chain employs TRBV6-5 and TRBJ2-7; the match to TRBD2 covers 7 bases. The germline gives CDR1 MNHEY, CDR2 SVGAGI. The CDR3 runs to 16 residues. V shed 0 bases and J 3 bases; nucleotides not matched to a gene: 8. CDR3 loop: CASSYSLAALNYEQYF. The CDR3 DNA sequence: TGTGCCAGCAGTTACTCTCTAGCGGCTCTTAACTACGAGCAGTACTTC.

This clone was observed once. The chain couples TRBV5-1 to TRBJ2-5; D remains ambiguous. V was clipped by 0 bases and J by 5 bases, with 14 bases between them. Germline V gene sequence: CDR1 SGHRS, CDR2 YFSETQ. This CDR3 has 15 residues. The CDR3 here is CASSLESGFRETQYF. The CDR3 nucleotides read TGCGCCAGCAGCTTGGAATCGGGCTTTCGGGAGACCCAGTACTTC.

This chain connects TRBV7-8 to TRBJ2-3, with D uncertain. The CDR3 is made up of 12 amino acids. V gave up 3 bases and J gave up 6 bases, with 7 bases separating them. Germline CDR1 and CDR2: SGHVS and FQNEAQ. CDR3 nucleotide sequence: TGTGCCAGCAGCTTCGCCTCGGATACGCAGTATTTT. Translating gives CASSFASDTQYF.

The rearrangement joins TRBV19 to TRBJ2-5; 9 positions match TRBD2. CDR3 length: 15 residues. V lost 3 bases and J lost 4; bases outside the gene matches: 6. The V gene's germline CDR1 is LNHDA and CDR2 SQIVND (reference sequence). The CDR3 loop is CASSISGSARETQYF. The CDR3 region has the DNA TGTGCCAGTAGTATTAGCGGGAGTGCAAGAGAGACCCAGTACTTC.

The rearrangement joins TRBV2 to TRBJ2-3; possible D gene TRBD1, 5 bases. V was cut by 6 bases and J by 5 bases, with 12 bases left in between. The CDR3 has 13 amino acids. Germline V gives CDR1 SNHLY, CDR2 FYNNEI. CDR3 protein: CASSLTEGDTQYF. The CDR3 region has the DNA TGTGCCAGCAGCCTGACAGAAGGAGATACGCAGTATTTT.

The rearrangement links TRBV29-1 to TRBJ1-1; perhaps TRBD1 as D (5 bases). The germline V gene has CDR1 SQVTM and CDR2 ANQGSEA. The CDR3 is 15 residues long. V lost 2 bases to trimming and J lost 0 bases, with 13 bases between them. The CDR3 DNA reads TGCAGCGTTGAACAGGGCAGACTCCTGAACACTGAAGCTTTCTTT. It encodes CSVEQGRLLNTEAFF. The full variable domain, in which reference TRBV29-1 and TRBJ1-1 provide the parts outside the CDR3, is SAVISQKPSRDICQRGTSLTIQCQVDSQVTMMFWYRQQPGQSLTLIATANQGSEATYESGFVIDKFPISRPNLTFSTLTVSNMSPEDSSIYLCSVEQGRLLNTEAFFGQGTRLTVV.

The chain joins TRBV21-1 to TRBJ2-7; the DNA was not used to check the table's D call, TRBD1. TRBV21-1 is a pseudogene. The CDR3 consists of 16 residues. CDR3 in DNA: TGTGCCAGCAGCAAAGACCCCGAAGACAGAACTCCTTCGCAGTACTTC. Its protein is CASSKDPEDRTPSQYF.

The chain combines TRBV7-6 with TRBJ2-7, with D possibly matching TRBD2 (7 bases). Germline lookup yields CDR1 SGHVS and CDR2 FNYEAQ. This CDR3 is 16 amino acids long. V lost 2 bases and J 6 bases, leaving 20 bases between the germline ends. The CDR3 region is CASSLSGGQVTREQYF. The DNA for the CDR3 is TGTGCCAGCAGCTTATCGGGGGGCCAAGTAACCCGCGAGCAGTACTTC.

This clone was recorded once. The rearrangement uses TRBV4-1 and TRBJ2-2; 8 bases agree with TRBD1. Germline V gene lookup returns CDR1 MGHRA and CDR2 YSYEKL. After removal of 4 bases from V and 6 bases from J, the junction contained 7 bases not matched to a gene. The CDR3 covers 15 residues. CDR3 DNA sequence: TGCGCCAGCAGCCTTCGGACAGGGAGGTCCGGGGAGCTGTTTTTT. It specifies CASSLRTGRSGELFF.

V and J are TRBV30 and TRBJ2-7; a weak D match, TRBD2 (6 bases). Trimming stripped 2 bases from V and 0 bases from J, with 14 bases between. Germline V gene lookup returns CDR1 GTSNPN and CDR2 SVGIG (reference sequence). The CDR3 has 15 amino acids. The CDR3 nucleotides read TGTGCCTGGAGTCCCCGCGGGGCGAGCTCCTACGAGCAGTACTTC. Its translation: CAWSPRGASSYEQYF.

The chain recombines TRBV2 with TRBJ2-5; the D is unclear. The CDR3 length is 12 residues. The V end was cut by 5 bases, the J end by 0 bases, with 4 bases between. Germline CDR1 SNHLY, CDR2 FYNNEI. The CDR3 sequence: CASSRYQETQYF. The CDR3 DNA reads as TGTGCCAGCAGTAGATACCAAGAGACCCAGTACTTC.

The chain joins TRBV5-4 to TRBJ2-7, with D perhaps matching TRBD2 (6 bases). Germline loops: CDR1 SGHNT, CDR2 YYREEE (reference sequence). V was shortened by 0 bases and J by 2 bases, with 15 bases between the two germline ends. The CDR3 sequence is 16 residues long. CDR3: CASSLAAFAGTYEQYF. CDR3 DNA sequence: TGTGCCAGCAGCTTGGCCGCTTTTGCGGGAACCTACGAGCAGTACTTC.

V is TRBV10-1 and J is TRBJ2-7, with D tentatively TRBD1 (6 bases). The germline V gene has CDR1 WNHNN and CDR2 SYGVQD (reference sequence). The CDR3 covers 15 residues. Trimming stripped 8 bases from V and 4 bases from J, with 21 bases between. CDR3 sequence reads: CASYYAAQGPYEQYF. In DNA, the CDR3 is TGCGCCAGCTATTACGCGGCACAGGGTCCATACGAGCAGTACTTC.